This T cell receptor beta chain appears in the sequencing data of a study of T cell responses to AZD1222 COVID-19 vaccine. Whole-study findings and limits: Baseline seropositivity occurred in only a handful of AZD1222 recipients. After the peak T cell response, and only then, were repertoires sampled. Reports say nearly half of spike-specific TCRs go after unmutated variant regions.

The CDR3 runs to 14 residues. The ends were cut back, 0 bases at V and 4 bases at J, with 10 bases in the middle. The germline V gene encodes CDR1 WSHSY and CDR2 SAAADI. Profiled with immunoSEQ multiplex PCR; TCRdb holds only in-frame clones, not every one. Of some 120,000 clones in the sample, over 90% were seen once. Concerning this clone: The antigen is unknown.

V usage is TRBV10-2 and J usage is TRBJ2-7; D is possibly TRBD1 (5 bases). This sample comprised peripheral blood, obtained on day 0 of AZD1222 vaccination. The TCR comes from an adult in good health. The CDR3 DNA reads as TGCGCCAGCAGTGAGTCAGGGGCCGATTACGAGCAGTACTTC. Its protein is CASSESGADYEQYF.